The rows below give T cell receptor beta chains drawn from one sample of a study of T cells in Graves' hyperthyroidism and ophthalmopathy. From the multiplex PCR reads, TCRdb called clonotypes with MiXCR, one entry per CDR3 protein. The sample yields 400,000 or so distinct CDR3 sequences, about 16% seen once. Sequencing used blood. The receptors here all came from an older woman with Graves' ophthalmopathy. Each CDR3 is given with its conserved first and last residue. A D gene is named only where the DNA matches it firmly. Only part of the rows carry a size: once, few, many, or a class if the clone is expanded.

length,D,J,V,size,CDR3,DNA
13,-,TRBJ1-1,TRBV29-1,-,CSVQGHKNTEAFF,TGCAGCGTCCAAGGCCACAAGAACACTGAAGCTTTCTTT
14,TRBD2,TRBJ2-2,TRBV28,few,CASSLAGRGGELFF,TGTGCCAGCAGCTTAGCGGGAAGAGGGGGGGAGCTGTTTTTT
11,-,TRBJ2-7,TRBV2,few,CASSEAAEQYF,TGTGCCAGCAGTGAAGCGGCCGAGCAGTACTTC
14,TRBD1,TRBJ1-2,TRBV6-1,many,CASSAYRGSGGYTF,TGTGCCAGCAGTGCGTACAGGGGCTCCGGGGGCTACACCTTC
15,-,TRBJ2-3,TRBV7-9,-,CASSLGPLSTDTQYF,TGTGCCAGCAGCTTAGGGCCCCTCTCCACAGATACGCAGTATTTT
12,-,TRBJ2-3,TRBV6-1,-,CASSDLSDTQYF,TGTGCCAGCAGTGACCTATCAGATACGCAGTATTTT
15,TRBD2,TRBJ2-1,TRBV10-1,-,CASSEGLAGSNEQFF,TGCGCCAGCAGTGAGGGACTAGCGGGTTCCAATGAGCAGTTCTTC
15,TRBD1,TRBJ2-7,TRBV9,many,CASSVTGQGAYEQYF,TGTGCCAGCAGCGTTACGGGACAGGGGGCCTACGAGCAGTACTTC
14,TRBD2,TRBJ2-1,TRBV5-1,many,CASSGTREYNEQFF,TGCGCCAGCAGCGGGACTAGAGAGTACAATGAGCAGTTCTTC
14,TRBD1,TRBJ1-1,TRBV5-1,many,CASSYRGTNTEAFF,TGCGCCAGCAGCTACAGGGGAACCAACACTGAAGCTTTCTTT
16,-,TRBJ1-2,TRBV19,few,CASSIRRYGGGESQAF,TGTGCCAGTAGTATAAGGCGATATGGGGGAGGCGAGTCTCAAGCCTTC
16,-,TRBJ2-3,TRBV27,many,CASSLKDPSTTDTQYF,TGTGCCAGCAGTTTAAAAGATCCAAGCACCACAGATACGCAGTATTTT
14,-,TRBJ2-7,TRBV7-2,-,CASRPGTPSYEQYF,TGTGCCAGCAGGCCCGGGACACCATCCTACGAGCAGTACTTC
12,-,TRBJ2-4,TRBV2,many,CASGRRGGIQYF,TGTGCCAGCGGTCGCCGTGGGGGCATTCAGTACTTC
14,TRBD2,TRBJ2-1,TRBV19,many,CAIGSGSAYNEQFF,TGTGCCATCGGTAGCGGGAGCGCGTACAATGAGCAGTTCTTC
16,TRBD1,TRBJ1-1,TRBV5-1,many,CASSPGYTRGGAEAFF,TGCGCCAGCAGCCCGGGATACACCAGGGGGGGTGCTGAAGCTTTCTTT
13,-,TRBJ2-3,TRBV7-3,-,CASGQGGIETQYF,TGTGCCAGCGGTCAAGGCGGGATCGAGACCCAGTATTTT
14,-,TRBJ2-1,TRBV24-1,many,CATSFGGIYNEQFF,TGTGCCACCAGCTTTGGAGGAATCTACAATGAGCAGTTCTTC
14,TRBD1,TRBJ2-7,TRBV6-6,-,CASSYGTGVSEQYF,TGTGCCAGCAGTTACGGGACAGGGGTTTCCGAGCAGTACTTC
16,-,TRBJ1-2,TRBV2,many,CASSEGTNRAGYGYTF,TGTGCCAGCAGTGAAGGAACAAACAGGGCGGGCTATGGCTACACCTTC
14,-,TRBJ1-3,TRBV6-1,-,CASSEGASGNTIYF,TGTGCCAGCAGTGAAGGTGCATCTGGAAACACCATATATTTT
13,-,TRBJ2-7,TRBV6-1,many,CASSWSGDYEQYF,TGTGCCAGCAGTTGGTCGGGCGACTACGAGCAGTACTTC
14,TRBD1,TRBJ2-7,TRBV28,many,CASSFSGGRGEQYF,TGTGCCAGCAGTTTTTCAGGGGGACGTGGCGAGCAGTACTTC
12,-,TRBJ2-7,TRBV5-8,-,CASGWKGGEQYF,TGTGCCAGCGGATGGAAGGGGGGCGAGCAGTACTTC
17,-,TRBJ2-1,TRBV11-2,many,CASSSTPGAAKDNEQFF,TGTGCCAGCAGCTCAACCCCTGGGGCGGCGAAAGACAATGAGCAGTTCTTC
14,-,TRBJ1-1,TRBV27,-,CASSLWMAGTEAFF,TGTGCCAGCAGTTTATGGATGGCGGGCACTGAAGCTTTCTTT
16,TRBD2,TRBJ2-1,TRBV18,many,CASSPIGLAGEDEQFF,TGTGCCAGCTCACCAATCGGACTAGCGGGAGAGGATGAGCAGTTCTTC
13,-,TRBJ2-7,TRBV19,-,CASSTGGSGEQYF,TGTGCCAGTAGCACCGGGGGCTCGGGAGAGCAGTACTTC
13,-,TRBJ2-5,TRBV27,few,CACRPTGGETQYF,TGTGCCTGCAGGCCGACTGGGGGGGAGACCCAGTACTTC
13,-,TRBJ2-7,TRBV28,once,CASIQIGGYEQYF,TGTGCCAGCATTCAGATCGGGGGCTACGAGCAGTACTTC
15,-,TRBJ1-1,TRBV20-1,few,CSARDPGGENTEAFF,TGCAGTGCTAGAGACCCCGGGGGGGAGAACACTGAAGCTTTCTTT
14,-,TRBJ1-5,TRBV2,many,CASNLQGGNQPQHF,TGTGCCAGCAACCTACAGGGTGGCAATCAGCCCCAGCATTTT
12,-,TRBJ2-3,TRBV6-2/TRBV6-3,few,CASSRDPRGQYF,TGTGCCAGCAGCCGCGACCCGAGGGGGCAGTATTTT
16,TRBD2,TRBJ2-1,TRBV20-1,many,CSARPQTSGSYNEQFF,TGCAGTGCTAGACCCCAAACTAGCGGGAGCTACAATGAGCAGTTCTTC
15,TRBD2,TRBJ2-5,TRBV6-1,many,CASSQGGAGQETQYF,TGTGCCAGCAGCCAGGGAGGAGCGGGGCAAGAGACCCAGTACTTC
15,-,TRBJ2-1,TRBV7-2,-,CASNLDHNIYNEQFF,TGTGCCAGCAACTTAGATCACAACATCTACAATGAGCAGTTCTTC
15,TRBD2,TRBJ2-7,TRBV5-4,few,CASSPTSDTHYEQYF,TGTGCCAGCAGCCCGACTAGCGATACCCACTACGAGCAGTACTTC
18,TRBD2,TRBJ2-7,TRBV7-9,few,CASSSELGLAGVFYEQYF,TGTGCCAGCAGCTCAGAGCTAGGACTAGCGGGAGTATTCTACGAGCAGTACTTC
16,-,TRBJ2-7,TRBV5-1,many,CASSLEGGAGSYEQYF,TGCGCCAGCAGCTTGGAGGGCGGAGCGGGCTCCTACGAGCAGTACTTC
16,TRBD1,TRBJ2-7,TRBV19,-,CASSRGSGGTVYEQYF,TGTGCCAGTAGTAGGGGATCAGGGGGAACCGTCTACGAGCAGTACTTC
12,-,TRBJ1-6,TRBV6-1,few,CASSKGYSPLHF,TGTGCCAGCAGCAAGGGTTATTCACCCCTCCACTTT
14,-,TRBJ2-1,TRBV20-1,few,CSAPSPGTYNEQFF,TGCAGTGCACCATCCCCCGGGACCTACAATGAGCAGTTCTTC